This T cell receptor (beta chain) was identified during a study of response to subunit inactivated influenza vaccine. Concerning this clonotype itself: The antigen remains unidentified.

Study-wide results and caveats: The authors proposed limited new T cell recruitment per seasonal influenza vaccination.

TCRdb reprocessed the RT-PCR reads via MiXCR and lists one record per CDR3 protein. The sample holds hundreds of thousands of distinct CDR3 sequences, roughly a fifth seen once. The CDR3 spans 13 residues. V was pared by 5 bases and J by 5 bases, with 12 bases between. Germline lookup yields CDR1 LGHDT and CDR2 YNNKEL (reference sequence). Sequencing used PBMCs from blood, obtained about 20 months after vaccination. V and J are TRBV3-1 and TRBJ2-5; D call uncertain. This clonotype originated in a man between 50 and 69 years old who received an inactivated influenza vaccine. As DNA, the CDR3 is TGTGCCAGCAGCGGAGCGTTTGCTGAGACCCAGTACTTC. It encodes CASSGAFAETQYF.